The 23 T cell receptor beta chains below were found in one sample sequenced in a study of regulatory T cells in long-lasting Graves disease. The time point: newly diagnosed GD, antithyroid drugs for less than 3 months. PBMC-extracted RNA yielded the TCR library. Both iRepertoire HTBI primers and Arm-PCR of CDR3 regions were used to build the TCR beta libraries. From the multiplex PCR reads, TCRdb called clonotypes with MiXCR, one entry per CDR3 protein. The sample has hundreds of thousands of distinct CDR3 sequences; approximately 13% are singletons. In addition, the sample was reused for a study of T cells in Graves' hyperthyroidism and ophthalmopathy.

Sequencing was performed on peripheral blood mononuclear cells (PBMCs), taken at new diagnosis, from a patient treated with antithyroid drugs. The receptors come from a man aged 25 to 40 with Graves disease.

This clonotype is a singleton in its sample. This CDR3 is missing its conserved last phenylalanine or tryptophan, likely due to a read error. The chain links TRBV20-1 to TRBJ2-5; 8 bases map to TRBD1. Germline CDR1 and CDR2: DFQATT and SNEGSKA (reference sequence). This CDR3 region has 13 residues. V lost 3 bases to trimming and J lost 4 bases; unmatched junction nucleotides: 4. The CDR3 sequence: CSASQGAGETQYL. CDR3 coding DNA: TGCAGTGCTAGTCAGGGGGCGGGAGAGACCCAGTACCTC.

At least ten counts were recorded for this clonotype. The chain couples TRBV9 to TRBJ2-3; the match to TRBD1 covers 8 bases. Germline V CDR1 and CDR2: SGDLS, YYNGEE. The CDR3 runs 16 residues. Germline trimming cut 0 bases from V and 5 bases from J; bases unmatched to any gene: 8. CDR3 amino acids: CASSVAHQGARDTQYF. CDR3 DNA sequence: TGTGCCAGCAGCGTAGCTCACCAGGGGGCAAGAGATACGCAGTATTTT.

This clonotype was seen many times. V gene TRBV28 combines with J gene TRBJ2-1; TRBD2 is a possible D gene (6 bases). The ends were cut back, 3 bases at V and 9 bases at J, with 12 bases in the middle. From germline, CDR1 is MDHEN and CDR2 SYDVKM. The CDR3 consists of 13 residues. The CDR3 nucleotides read TGTGCCAGCAGTTTCGGGGGAGAGGGTGAGCAGTTCTTC. Its translation is CASSFGGEGEQFF.

The genes are TRBV30 and TRBJ2-2; perhaps TRBD2 as D (6 bases). The CDR3 loop spans 14 amino acids. V lost 5 bases to trimming and J lost 7 bases, with 17 bases between them. Germline lookup yields CDR1 GTSNPN and CDR2 SVGIG (reference sequence). DNA of the CDR3: TGTGCCTGGGCTTCGATGGGGGAGGTCGGGGAGCTGTTTTTT. Its protein product is CAWASMGEVGELFF.

The chain is built from TRBV18 and TRBJ2-2, with D perhaps matching TRBD1 or TRBD2 (5 bases each). V lost 3 bases, J lost 4 bases, and 15 bases lay in between. Germline assignment: CDR1 KGHSH and CDR2 LQKENI. The CDR3 length is 16 residues. The CDR3 sequence is CASSPLGTGATGELFF. The CDR3, as DNA: TGTGCCAGCTCACCCTTAGGAACCGGGGCCACCGGGGAGCTGTTTTTT.

This clonotype was seen at least ten times. This chain links TRBV10-3 with TRBJ2-3, with 12 bases lining up with TRBD2. CDR1 and CDR2 (germline): ENHRY, SYGVKD. With V trimmed by 6 bases and J by 6 bases, 7 bases remained unmatched. CDR3 length: 15 residues. The CDR3 DNA follows: TGTGCCATCAGCCGGACTAGCGGGACCGGGGATACGCAGTATTTT. Its protein product is CAISRTSGTGDTQYF.

The rearrangement joins TRBV30 to TRBJ1-3; D remains ambiguous. Germline CDR1 and CDR2: GTSNPN and SVGIG (reference sequence). CDR3 length: 14 amino acids. The CDR3 nucleotides read TGTGCTTCTTCCCTGGACTTCTCTGGAAACACCATATATTTT. Translation gives CASSLDFSGNTIYF.

This clonotype was recorded many times. The chain carries TRBV6-2 or TRBV6-3 and TRBJ2-3; D gene ambiguous. Germline values: CDR1 MNHEY, CDR2 SVGEGT. This CDR3 comprises 11 residues. V dropped 0 bases and J dropped 5 bases, with 0 bases sitting between them. The CDR3 DNA sequence: TGTGCCAGCAGTTACTCAGATACGCAGTATTTT. Translation: CASSYSDTQYF.

Many counts were recorded for this clonotype. CDR3 amino acids: CATSPGPAGTQYF. The CDR3 coding sequence is TGTGCCACCAGCCCCGGCCCCGCAGGGACCCAGTACTTC. V and J are TRBV15 and TRBJ2-5; no definite D call. From germline, CDR1 is LNHNV and CDR2 YYDKDF (reference sequence). V was cut by 5 bases and J by 7 bases, with 14 bases left in between. The CDR3 consists of 13 residues. Using reference TRBV15 and TRBJ2-5 for the parts outside the CDR3, the full variable domain is DAMVIQNPRYQVTQFGKPVTLSCSQTLNHNVMYWYQQKSSQAPKLLFHYYDKDFNNEADTPDNFQSRRPNTSFCFLDIRSPGLGDTAMYLCATSPGPAGTQYFGPGTRLLVL.

Ten or more counts support this clonotype. V usage is TRBV11-2 and J usage is TRBJ2-1; 8 bases are shared with TRBD2. The junction had 4 bases not matched to a gene; V was cut back by 8 bases and J by 1 base. The CDR3 contains 14 residues. CDR1 and CDR2 from the germline V gene are SGHAT and FQNNGV. CDR3 sequence: CASSSGSSYNEQFF. CDR3 nucleotide sequence: TGTGCCAGCTCCAGCGGGAGTTCCTACAATGAGCAGTTCTTC.

This clonotype occurred many times. The V and J genes are TRBV7-9 and TRBJ2-1, with TRBD2 matching 11 bases. The CDR3 length is 15 residues. J lost 2 bases, V lost 5 bases, and 2 bases had no gene match. The germline gives CDR1 SEHNR, CDR2 FQNEAQ (reference sequence). For the CDR3, the DNA is TGTGCCAGCAGCCGACTAGCGGGGACCTACAATGAGCAGTTCTTC. Protein: CASSRLAGTYNEQFF.

Points on this clonotype: One end of the junction fails to match germline, which may point to a read error. The rearrangement uses TRBV20-1 and TRBJ2-7; TRBD2 aligns across 12 bases. CDR1 DFQATT and CDR2 SNEGSKA come from the germline V gene (reference sequence). The CDR3 totals 20 residues. In DNA form, the CDR3 reads TGCAGTGCCAGAGTACTAGCGGGAGGTCGGGGGGTGTGGGGCTCCTACGAGCAGTACTTC. Its translation: CSARVLAGGRGVWGSYEQYF.

This clonotype was seen ten or more times. The CDR3 bases are TGTGCCAGCAGTTACTCGCAGTGGGACAGCCCTTTCCACTATGGCTACACCTTC. Translation gives CASSYSQWDSPFHYGYTF. V usage is TRBV6-5 and J usage is TRBJ1-2, with 7 bases matching TRBD1. The CDR3 has 18 amino acids. CDR1 and CDR2 (germline): MNHEY, SVGAGI. V dropped 0 bases and J dropped 3; count of bases not matched to a gene: 13.

This clonotype was detected a few times. The rearrangement links TRBV30 to TRBJ1-6; TRBD1 aligns across 9 bases. Germline V lookup: CDR1 GTSNPN, CDR2 SVGIG (reference sequence). The J segment lost 12 bases and the V segment lost 1 base, leaving 7 bases of the junction unmatched. CDR3 length: 14 residues. CDR3 sequence reads: CAWSAPGQGVPLHF. The CDR3 bases are TGTGCCTGGAGTGCTCCGGGACAGGGTGTACCCCTCCACTTT.

This clonotype occurred once. A much bigger clone sits one base away, suggesting this may be a read error. The genes are TRBV19 and TRBJ1-1, with TRBD1 matching 7 bases. CDR1 and CDR2 from the germline V gene are LNHDA and SQIVND (reference sequence). The CDR3 is made up of 15 amino acids. The DNA for the CDR3 is TGTGCCACCCTGAGGGCAGGGGGAAGTCGGACTGAAGCTCTCTTT. Translating gives CATLRAGGSRTEALF.

V gene TRBV3-1 combines with J gene TRBJ2-1; D remains ambiguous. This CDR3 has 12 amino acids. Deletions cut 5 bases from V and 6 bases from J, with 8 bases between. Germline V lookup: CDR1 LGHDT, CDR2 YNNKEL (reference sequence). The CDR3 here is CASSVSRNEQFF. The DNA of the CDR3 is TGTGCCAGCAGCGTTAGCCGCAATGAGCAGTTCTTC.

This clonotype came up many times. A far larger clone is a single base away, which makes a read error likely. V gene TRBV19 combines with J gene TRBJ2-3, with no clear D. Germline lookup yields CDR1 LNHDA and CDR2 SQIVND (reference sequence). This CDR3 has 11 amino acids. V was trimmed by 9 bases and J by 2 bases, leaving 6 bases between them. The CDR3 DNA reads as TGTGCCAGCAGCAACACAGATACGCAGTATTTT. It is translated as CASSNTDTQYF.

At least ten counts were recorded for this clonotype. The V and J genes are TRBV20-1 and TRBJ2-5, with TRBD2 as a possible D gene (6 bases). This CDR3 comprises 15 residues. Germline CDR1 DFQATT, CDR2 SNEGSKA (reference sequence). The V gene lost 5 bases and the J gene lost 5 bases, with 21 bases spanning the gap. The CDR3 is CSAGGSGLLVETQYF. For the CDR3, the DNA is TGCAGTGCTGGAGGCTCGGGACTCCTGGTGGAGACCCAGTACTTC.

This clonotype was recorded many times. Written as DNA, the CDR3 is TGCAGTGCCGCGGACAGGGAGAGCATGAACACTGAAGCTTTCTTT. Its protein is CSAADRESMNTEAFF. This chain uses TRBV20-1 with TRBJ1-1; 8 bases fit TRBD1. Germline V gene data show CDR1 as DFQATT and CDR2 as SNEGSKA (reference sequence). The ends lost 6 bases at V and 0 bases at J; junction bases unmatched: 9. The CDR3 totals 15 residues.

This clonotype occurred many times. V gene TRBV6-1 combines with J gene TRBJ2-5, with D possibly being TRBD2 (7 bases). Germline CDR1 reads MNHNS; CDR2 reads SASEGT. The CDR3 spans 14 residues. The V and J ends lost 4 bases and 4 bases respectively, with 13 bases between them. As DNA, the CDR3 is TGTGCCAGCAGTGGAGACGGGGGGCGAGAGACCCAGTACTTC. Amino acids: CASSGDGGRETQYF.

Ten or more counts support this clonotype. The chain links TRBV2 to TRBJ2-1, with D perhaps matching TRBD2 (5 bases). Looked up from germline, CDR1 is SNHLY and CDR2 is FYNNEI. V lost 3 bases and J lost 8, with 14 bases in between. This CDR3 spans 14 amino acids. CDR3 DNA sequence: TGTGCCAGCAGTGATAGGCGGGTCGGGTATGAGCAGTTCTTC. Protein: CASSDRRVGYEQFF.

V usage is TRBV20-1 and J usage is TRBJ2-7, with D maybe TRBD1 (5 bases). Germline assignment: CDR1 DFQATT and CDR2 SNEGSKA (reference sequence). V was shortened by 4 bases and J by 2 bases, with 12 bases between the two germline ends. This CDR3 contains 13 residues. In DNA form, the CDR3 reads TGCAGTGCTAACCCCTCAGGGCCCTACGAGCAGTACTTC. Translated, it gives CSANPSGPYEQYF.

This clonotype has just a few counts. The chain uses TRBV4-1 and TRBJ1-2, with 10 bases lining up with TRBD1. The CDR3 totals 17 residues. The junction had 9 bases not matched to a gene; V was cut back by 1 base and J by 4 bases. Germline CDR1 is MGHRA and CDR2 is YSYEKL. The CDR3 bases are TGCGCCAGCAGCCAAGGGGACAGGGGCCCCGTGATCTATGGCTACACCTTC. Encoded protein: CASSQGDRGPVIYGYTF.